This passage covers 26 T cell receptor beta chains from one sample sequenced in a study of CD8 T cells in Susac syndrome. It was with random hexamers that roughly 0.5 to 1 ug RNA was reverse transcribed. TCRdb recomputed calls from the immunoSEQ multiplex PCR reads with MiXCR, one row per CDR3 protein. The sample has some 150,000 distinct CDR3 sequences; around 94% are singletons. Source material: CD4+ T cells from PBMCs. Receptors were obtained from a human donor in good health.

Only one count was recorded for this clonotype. The CDR3 nucleotides read TGTGCCAGTAGTTTACATCCCGGGACAGGGGGTGAAAAACTGTTTTTT. Amino acids: CASSLHPGTGGEKLFF. The chain carries TRBV19 and TRBJ1-4; 11 bases line up with TRBD1. The trim removed 5 bases at V and 7 bases at J, leaving 9 bases unmatched. The CDR3 has 16 amino acids. The V gene's germline CDR1 is LNHDA and CDR2 SQIVND (reference sequence).

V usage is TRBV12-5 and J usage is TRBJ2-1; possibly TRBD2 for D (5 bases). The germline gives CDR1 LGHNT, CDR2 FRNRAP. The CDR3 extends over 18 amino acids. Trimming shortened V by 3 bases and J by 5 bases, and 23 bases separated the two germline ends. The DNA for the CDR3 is TGTGCTAGTGGTTTTGGTGGGAGCTCCGTTCTCCTTCACAATGAGCAGTTCTTC. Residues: CASGFGGSSVLLHNEQFF.

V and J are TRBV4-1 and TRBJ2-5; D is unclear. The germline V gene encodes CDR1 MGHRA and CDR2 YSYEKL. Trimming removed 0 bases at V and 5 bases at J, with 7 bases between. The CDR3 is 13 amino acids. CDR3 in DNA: TGCGCCAGCAGCCAAGACTACTCTGAGACCCAGTACTTC. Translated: CASSQDYSETQYF.

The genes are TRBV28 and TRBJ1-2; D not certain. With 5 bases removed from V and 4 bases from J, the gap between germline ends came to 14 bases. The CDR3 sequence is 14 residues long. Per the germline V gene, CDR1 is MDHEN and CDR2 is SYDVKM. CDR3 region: CASSPPADRYGYTF. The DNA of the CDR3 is TGTGCCAGCAGTCCCCCGGCGGACCGCTATGGCTACACCTTC.

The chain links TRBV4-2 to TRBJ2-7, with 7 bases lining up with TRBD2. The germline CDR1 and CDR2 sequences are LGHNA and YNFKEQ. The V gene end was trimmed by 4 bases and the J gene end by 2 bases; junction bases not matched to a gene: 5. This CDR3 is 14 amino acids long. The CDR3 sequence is CASSPGLPPYEQYF. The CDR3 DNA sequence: TGTGCCAGCAGCCCGGGACTACCCCCCTACGAGCAGTACTTC.

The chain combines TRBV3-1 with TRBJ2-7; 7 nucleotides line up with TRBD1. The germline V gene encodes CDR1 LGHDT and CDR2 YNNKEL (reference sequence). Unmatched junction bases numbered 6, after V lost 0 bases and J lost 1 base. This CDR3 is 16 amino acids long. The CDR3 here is CASSQDLTGESYEQYF. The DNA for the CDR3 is TGTGCCAGCAGCCAAGATCTCACAGGGGAGTCCTACGAGCAGTACTTC.

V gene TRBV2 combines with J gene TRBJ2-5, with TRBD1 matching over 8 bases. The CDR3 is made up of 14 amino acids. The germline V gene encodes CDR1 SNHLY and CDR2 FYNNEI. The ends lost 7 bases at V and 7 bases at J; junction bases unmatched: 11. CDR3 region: CASKRGRGLGTQYF. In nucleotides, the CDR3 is TGTGCCAGCAAGAGAGGCAGGGGGCTTGGGACCCAGTACTTC.

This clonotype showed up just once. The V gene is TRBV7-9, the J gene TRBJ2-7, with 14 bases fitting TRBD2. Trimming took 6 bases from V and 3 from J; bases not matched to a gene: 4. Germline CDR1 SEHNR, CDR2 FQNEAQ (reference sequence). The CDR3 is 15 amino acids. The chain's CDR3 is CASSRLAGGSYEQYF. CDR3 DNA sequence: TGTGCCAGCAGTCGACTAGCGGGAGGGAGCTACGAGCAGTACTTC.

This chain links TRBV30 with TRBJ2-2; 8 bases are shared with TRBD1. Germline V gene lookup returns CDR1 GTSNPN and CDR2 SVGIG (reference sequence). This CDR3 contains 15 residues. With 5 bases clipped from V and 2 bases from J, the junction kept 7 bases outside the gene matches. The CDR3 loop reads CAWERTGRNTGELFF. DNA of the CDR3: TGTGCCTGGGAGAGGACAGGGAGAAACACCGGGGAGCTGTTTTTT.

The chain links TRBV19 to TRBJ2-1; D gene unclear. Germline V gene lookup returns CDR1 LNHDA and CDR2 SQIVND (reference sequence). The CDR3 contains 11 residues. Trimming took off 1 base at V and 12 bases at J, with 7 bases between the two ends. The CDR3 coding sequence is TGTGCCAGTAGTATAGGGCCGGGGCAGTTCTTC. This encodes CASSIGPGQFF. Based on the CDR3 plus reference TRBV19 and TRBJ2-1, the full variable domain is DGGITQSPKYLFRKEGQNVTLSCEQNLNHDAMYWYRQDPGQGLRLIYYSQIVNDFQKGDIAEGYSVSREKKESFPLTVTSAQKNPTAFYLCASSIGPGQFFGPGTRLTVL.

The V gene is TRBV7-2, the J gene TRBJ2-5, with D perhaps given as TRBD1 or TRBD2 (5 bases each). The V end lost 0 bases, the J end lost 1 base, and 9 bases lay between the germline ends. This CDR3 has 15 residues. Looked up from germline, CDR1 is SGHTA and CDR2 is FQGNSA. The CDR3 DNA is TGTGCCAGCAGCTTAGCTACGGGGCCCCAAGAGACCCAGTACTTC. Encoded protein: CASSLATGPQETQYF.

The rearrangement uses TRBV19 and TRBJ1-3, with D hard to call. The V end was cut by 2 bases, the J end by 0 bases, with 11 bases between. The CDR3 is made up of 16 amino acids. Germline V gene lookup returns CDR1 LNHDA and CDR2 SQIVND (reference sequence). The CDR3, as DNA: TGTGCCAGTAGTATAAAACTTCCTAGCTCTGGAAACACCATATATTTT. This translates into CASSIKLPSSGNTIYF.

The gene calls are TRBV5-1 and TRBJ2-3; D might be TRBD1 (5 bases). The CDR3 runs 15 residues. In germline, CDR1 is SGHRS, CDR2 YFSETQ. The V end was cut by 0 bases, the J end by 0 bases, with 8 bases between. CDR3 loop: CASSLGQSSTDTQYF. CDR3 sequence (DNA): TGCGCCAGCAGCTTGGGACAGTCTAGCACAGATACGCAGTATTTT.

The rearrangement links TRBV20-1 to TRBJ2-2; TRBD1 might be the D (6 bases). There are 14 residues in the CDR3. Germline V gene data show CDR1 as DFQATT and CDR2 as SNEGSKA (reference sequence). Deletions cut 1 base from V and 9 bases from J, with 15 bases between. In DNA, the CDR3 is TGCAGTGCTAGAGCACCGTCACAGGGTCGGGAGCTGTTTTTT. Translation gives CSARAPSQGRELFF.

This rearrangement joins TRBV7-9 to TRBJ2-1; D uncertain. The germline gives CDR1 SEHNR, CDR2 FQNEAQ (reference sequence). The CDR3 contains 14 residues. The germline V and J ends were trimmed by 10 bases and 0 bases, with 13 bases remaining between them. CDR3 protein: CAIFVKRSYNEQFF. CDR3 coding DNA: TGTGCCATCTTCGTTAAACGCTCCTACAATGAGCAGTTCTTC. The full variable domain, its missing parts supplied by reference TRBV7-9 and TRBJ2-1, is DTGVSQNPRHKITKRGQNVTFRCDPISEHNRLYWYRQTLGQGPEFLTYFQNEAQLEKSRLLSDRFSAERPKGSFSTLEIQRTEQGDSAMYLCAIFVKRSYNEQFFGPGTRLTVL.

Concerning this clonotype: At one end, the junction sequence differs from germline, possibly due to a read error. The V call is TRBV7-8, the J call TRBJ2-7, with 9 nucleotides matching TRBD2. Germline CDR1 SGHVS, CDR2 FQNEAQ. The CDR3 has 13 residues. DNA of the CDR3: TGTGCCAGCAGCTTAGACCCGCGGGAGGGCCGCCACTTC. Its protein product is CASSLDPREGRHF.

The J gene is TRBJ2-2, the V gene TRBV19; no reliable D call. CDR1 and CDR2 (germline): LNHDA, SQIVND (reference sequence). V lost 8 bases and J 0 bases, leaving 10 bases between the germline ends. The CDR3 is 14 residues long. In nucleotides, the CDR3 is TGTGCCAGTTTTGCGGACCCGAACACCGGGGAGCTGTTTTTT. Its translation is CASFADPNTGELFF.

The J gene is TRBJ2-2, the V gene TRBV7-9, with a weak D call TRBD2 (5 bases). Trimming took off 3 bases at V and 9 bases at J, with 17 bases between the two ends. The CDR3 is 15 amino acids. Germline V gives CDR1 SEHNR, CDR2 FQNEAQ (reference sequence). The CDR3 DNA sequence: TGTGCCAGCAGCTTCTCACCGGACTCCCCCCGGGAGCTGTTTTTT. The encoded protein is CASSFSPDSPRELFF. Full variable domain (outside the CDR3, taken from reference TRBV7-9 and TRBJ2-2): DTGVSQNPRHKITKRGQNVTFRCDPISEHNRLYWYRQTLGQGPEFLTYFQNEAQLEKSRLLSDRFSAERPKGSFSTLEIQRTEQGDSAMYLCASSFSPDSPRELFFGEGSRLTVL.

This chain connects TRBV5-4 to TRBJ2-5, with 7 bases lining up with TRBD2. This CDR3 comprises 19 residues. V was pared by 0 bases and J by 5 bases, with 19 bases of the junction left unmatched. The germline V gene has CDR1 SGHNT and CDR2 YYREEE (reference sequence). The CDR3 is CASSLGGGGLVGRRETQYF. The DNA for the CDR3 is TGTGCCAGCAGCTTGGGGGGGGGAGGCCTAGTAGGGAGGAGGGAGACCCAGTACTTC.

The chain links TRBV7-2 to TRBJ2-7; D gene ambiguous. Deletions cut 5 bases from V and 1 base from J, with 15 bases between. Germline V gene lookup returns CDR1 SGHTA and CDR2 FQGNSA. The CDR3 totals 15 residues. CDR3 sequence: CASSPKPGPSYEQYF. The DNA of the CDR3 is TGTGCCAGCAGCCCAAAACCCGGACCTTCCTACGAGCAGTACTTC.

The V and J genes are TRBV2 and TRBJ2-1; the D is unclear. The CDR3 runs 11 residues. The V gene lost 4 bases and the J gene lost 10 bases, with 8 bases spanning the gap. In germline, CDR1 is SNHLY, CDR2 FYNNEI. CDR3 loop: CASSGWREQFF. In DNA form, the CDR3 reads TGTGCCAGCAGTGGCTGGCGGGAGCAGTTCTTC.

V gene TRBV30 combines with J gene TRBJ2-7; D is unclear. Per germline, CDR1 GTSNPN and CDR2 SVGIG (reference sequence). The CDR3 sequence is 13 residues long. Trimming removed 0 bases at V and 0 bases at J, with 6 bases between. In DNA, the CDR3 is TGTGCCTGGAGTGTAGGTAGCTCCTACGAGCAGTACTTC. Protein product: CAWSVGSSYEQYF.

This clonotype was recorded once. This CDR3 reads CASRGRNYEQYF. The CDR3 nucleotides read TGTGCCAGCAGAGGACGGAACTACGAGCAGTACTTC. The chain couples TRBV2 to TRBJ2-7; D is ambiguous. The germline V gene has CDR1 SNHLY and CDR2 FYNNEI. The V gene lost 6 bases and the J gene lost 3 bases, with 9 bases spanning the gap. CDR3 length: 12 amino acids.

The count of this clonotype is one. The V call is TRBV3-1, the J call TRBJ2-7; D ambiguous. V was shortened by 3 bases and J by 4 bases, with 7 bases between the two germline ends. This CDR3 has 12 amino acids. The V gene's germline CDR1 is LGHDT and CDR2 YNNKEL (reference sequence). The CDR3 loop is CASSHGVYEQYF. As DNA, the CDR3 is TGTGCCAGCAGCCACGGAGTTTACGAGCAGTACTTC.

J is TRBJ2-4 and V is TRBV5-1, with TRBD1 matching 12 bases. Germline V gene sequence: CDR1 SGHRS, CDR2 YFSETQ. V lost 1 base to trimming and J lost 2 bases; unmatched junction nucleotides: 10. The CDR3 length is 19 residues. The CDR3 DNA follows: TGCGCCAGCAGCTTGCGGGGACAGGGGGCCACCGACTCCAAAAACATTCAGTACTTC. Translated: CASSLRGQGATDSKNIQYF.

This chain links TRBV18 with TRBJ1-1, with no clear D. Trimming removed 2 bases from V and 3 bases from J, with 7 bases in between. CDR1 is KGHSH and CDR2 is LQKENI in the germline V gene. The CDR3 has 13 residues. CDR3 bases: TGTGCCAGCTCACCAGGGGTCGACACTGAAGCTTTCTTT. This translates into CASSPGVDTEAFF.